This T cell receptor beta chain was obtained from a study of cytomegalovirus exposure and HLA in healthy donors. Study-level information: According to later analysis, the same platform produced the roughly 120 validation and several hundred first-cohort repertoires.

Repertoires were generated with immunoSEQ multiplex PCR, while TCRdb's copy carries only in-frame clones and drops some. The table has some 250,000 clones, about 90% seen once. The CDR3 length is 15 residues. From germline, CDR1 is SGHRS and CDR2 YFSETQ. V shed 0 bases and J shed 2 bases, with 8 bases lying between them. Separation from the roughly 680-subject first cohort characterized the roughly 130-subject validation cohort, to which the donors belonged. A remark on this clone: Its antigen is still unknown.

Study-wide results and caveats: The study flagged some 170 TCR beta chains as cytomegalovirus-associated.

This sequence was found in a woman aged 25 to 39 in good health and CMV-seronegative. The chain links TRBV5-1 to TRBJ2-2, with a tentative D call TRBD2 (5 bases). Sequenced: PBMCs. CDR3 nucleotides: TGCGCCAGCAGCTTGGTAGGAGGCAACACCGGGGAGCTGTTTTTT. This gives the protein CASSLVGGNTGELFF. The entire variable domain, with the rest obtained from reference TRBV5-1 and TRBJ2-2, is as follows: KAGVTQTPRYLIKTRGQQVTLSCSPISGHRSVSWYQQTPGQGLQFLFEYFSETQRNKGNFPGRFSGRQFSNSRSEMNVSTLELGDSALYLCASSLVGGNTGELFFGEGSRLTVL.